Listed here is a single TCR beta chain. The antigen is unknown. This may stem from a read error, because a much larger clone lies one nucleotide away. These data belong to a study of immune heterogeneity within non-small cell lung tumors. Bulk tumor genomic DNA, 500 to 750 ng per sample, was used as template. Several widely spaced biopsies per primary tumor were taken during surgery. Untreated, newly diagnosed non-small cell lung cancer patients underwent curative surgery. It was with 32 V and 13 J primers that multiplex PCR amplified TCR beta CDR3. TCRdb passed the multiplex PCR reads through MiXCR, listing each CDR3 protein once. The profile shows 12,000 or so distinct CDR3 sequences, 25% to 30% of them singletons. The V gene lost 9 bases and the J gene lost 3 bases, with 15 bases spanning the gap. Germline assignment: CDR1 MNHNS and CDR2 SASEGT. The CDR3 spans 14 residues. General study results and limits: The correlation between local T-cell clonality and local tumor mutational burden was positive, moderate in strength and statistically significant, with R approximately 0.35.

The chain recombines TRBV6-1 with TRBJ1-5, with no clear D. The TCR was taken from a man in his fifties or sixties with non-small cell lung cancer. The sample was lung tumor tissue. The CDR3 region is CARREWQINQPQHF. CDR3 bases: TGTGCCAGAAGAGAATGGCAGATCAATCAGCCCCAGCATTTT.